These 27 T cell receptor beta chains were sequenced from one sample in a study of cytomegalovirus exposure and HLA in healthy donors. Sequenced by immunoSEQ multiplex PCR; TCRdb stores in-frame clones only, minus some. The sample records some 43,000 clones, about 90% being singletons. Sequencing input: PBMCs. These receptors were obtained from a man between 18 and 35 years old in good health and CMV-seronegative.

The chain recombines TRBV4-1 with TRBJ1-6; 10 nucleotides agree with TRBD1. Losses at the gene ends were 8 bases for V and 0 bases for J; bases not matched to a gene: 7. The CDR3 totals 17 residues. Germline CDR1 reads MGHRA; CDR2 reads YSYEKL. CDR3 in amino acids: CASSRTGGSSYNSPLHF. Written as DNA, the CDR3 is TGCGCCAGCTCGAGGACAGGGGGTAGCTCCTATAATTCACCCCTCCACTTT.

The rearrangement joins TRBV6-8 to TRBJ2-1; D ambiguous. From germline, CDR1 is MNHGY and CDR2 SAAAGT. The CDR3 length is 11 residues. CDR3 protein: CATTTYNEQFF. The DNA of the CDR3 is TGTGCTACCACTACCTACAATGAGCAGTTCTTC.

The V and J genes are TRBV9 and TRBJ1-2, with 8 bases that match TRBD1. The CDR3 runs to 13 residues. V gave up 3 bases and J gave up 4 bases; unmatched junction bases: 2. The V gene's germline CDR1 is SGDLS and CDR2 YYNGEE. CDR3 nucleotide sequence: TGTGCCAGCAGCGGTACAGGGGGCTATGGCTACACCTTC. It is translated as CASSGTGGYGYTF.

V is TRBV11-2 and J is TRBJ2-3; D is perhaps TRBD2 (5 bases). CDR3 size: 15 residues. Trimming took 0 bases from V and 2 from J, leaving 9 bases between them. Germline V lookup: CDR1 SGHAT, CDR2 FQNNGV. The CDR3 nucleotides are TGTGCCAGCAGCTTAGACGGGATTCCCACAGATACGCAGTATTTT. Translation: CASSLDGIPTDTQYF.

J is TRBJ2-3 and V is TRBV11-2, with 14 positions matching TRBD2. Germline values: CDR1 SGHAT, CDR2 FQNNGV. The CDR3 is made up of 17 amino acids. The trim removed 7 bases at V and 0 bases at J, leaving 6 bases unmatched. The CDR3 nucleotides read TGTGCCAGCATCCGGACTAGCGGGGGGCATAGCACAGATACGCAGTATTTT. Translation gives CASIRTSGGHSTDTQYF. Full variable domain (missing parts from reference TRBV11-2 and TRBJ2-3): EAGVAQSPRYKIIEKRQSVAFWCNPISGHATLYWYQQILGQGPKLLIQFQNNGVVDDSQLPKDRFSAERLKGVDSTLKIQPAKLEDSAVYLCASIRTSGGHSTDTQYFGPGTRLTVL.

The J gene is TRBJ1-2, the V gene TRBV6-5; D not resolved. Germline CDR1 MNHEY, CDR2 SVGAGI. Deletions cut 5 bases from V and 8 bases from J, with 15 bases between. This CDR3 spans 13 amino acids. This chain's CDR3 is CASSRTAVEGYTF. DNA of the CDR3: TGTGCCAGCAGTCGTACGGCGGTGGAGGGCTACACCTTC.

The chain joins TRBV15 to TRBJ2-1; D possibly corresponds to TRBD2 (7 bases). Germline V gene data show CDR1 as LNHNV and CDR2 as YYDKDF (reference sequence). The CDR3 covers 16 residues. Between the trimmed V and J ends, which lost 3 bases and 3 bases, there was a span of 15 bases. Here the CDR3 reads CATSRGGGGLYNEQFF. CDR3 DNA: TGTGCCACCAGCAGGGGGGGAGGGGGTCTCTACAATGAGCAGTTCTTC.

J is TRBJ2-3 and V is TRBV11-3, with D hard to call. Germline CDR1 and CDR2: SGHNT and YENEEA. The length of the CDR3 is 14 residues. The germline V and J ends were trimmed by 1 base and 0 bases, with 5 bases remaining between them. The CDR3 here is CASSLGQSTDTQYF. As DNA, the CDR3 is TGTGCCAGCAGCTTAGGGCAGAGCACAGATACGCAGTATTTT.

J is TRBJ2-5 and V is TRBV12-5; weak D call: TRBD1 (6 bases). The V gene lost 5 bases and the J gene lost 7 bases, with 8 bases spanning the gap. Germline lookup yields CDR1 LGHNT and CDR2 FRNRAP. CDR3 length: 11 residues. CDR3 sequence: CASGLRGTQYF. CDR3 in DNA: TGTGCTAGTGGTCTCAGGGGGACCCAGTACTTC.

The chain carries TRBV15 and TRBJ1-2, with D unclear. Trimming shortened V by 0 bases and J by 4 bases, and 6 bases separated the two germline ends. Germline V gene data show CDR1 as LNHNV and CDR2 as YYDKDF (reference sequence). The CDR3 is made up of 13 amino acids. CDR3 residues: CATSRDVSYGYTF. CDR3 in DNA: TGTGCCACCAGCAGAGACGTCAGCTATGGCTACACCTTC.

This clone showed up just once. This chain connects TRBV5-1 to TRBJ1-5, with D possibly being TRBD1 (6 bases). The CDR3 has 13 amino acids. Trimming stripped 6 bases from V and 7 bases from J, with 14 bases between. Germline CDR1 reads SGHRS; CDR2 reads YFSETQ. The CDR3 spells CASIRQADQPQHF. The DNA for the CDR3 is TGCGCCAGCATCCGACAGGCCGACCAGCCCCAGCATTTT.

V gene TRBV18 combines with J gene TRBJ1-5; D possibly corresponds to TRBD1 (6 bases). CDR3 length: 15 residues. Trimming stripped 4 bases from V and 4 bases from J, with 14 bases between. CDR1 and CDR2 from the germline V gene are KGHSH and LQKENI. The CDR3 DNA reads TGTGCCAGCTCACTCACGGCAGGGGTGAATCAGCCCCAGCATTTT. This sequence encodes CASSLTAGVNQPQHF.

CDR3 bases: TGTGCCAGCAGCTTAGTCGCGGGGCCAGATACGCAGTATTTT. This translates into CASSLVAGPDTQYF. The chain is built from TRBV7-3 and TRBJ2-3, with a possible D match to TRBD2 (6 bases). With 2 bases removed from V and 4 bases from J, the gap between germline ends came to 10 bases. The germline gives CDR1 SGHTA, CDR2 FQGTGA. The CDR3 length is 14 residues.

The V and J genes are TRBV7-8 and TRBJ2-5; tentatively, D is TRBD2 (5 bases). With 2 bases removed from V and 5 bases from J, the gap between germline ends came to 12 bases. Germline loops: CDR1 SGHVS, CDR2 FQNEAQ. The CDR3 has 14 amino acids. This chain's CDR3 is CASSLHSSGETQYF. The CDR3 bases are TGTGCCAGCAGCTTACACTCATCGGGGGAGACCCAGTACTTC.

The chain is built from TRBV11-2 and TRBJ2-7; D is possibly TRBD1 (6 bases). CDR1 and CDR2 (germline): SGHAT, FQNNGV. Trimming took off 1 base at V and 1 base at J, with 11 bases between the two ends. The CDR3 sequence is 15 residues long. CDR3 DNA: TGTGCCAGCAGCTTAGGACCGGACAGTTCCTACGAGCAGTACTTC. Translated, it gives CASSLGPDSSYEQYF.

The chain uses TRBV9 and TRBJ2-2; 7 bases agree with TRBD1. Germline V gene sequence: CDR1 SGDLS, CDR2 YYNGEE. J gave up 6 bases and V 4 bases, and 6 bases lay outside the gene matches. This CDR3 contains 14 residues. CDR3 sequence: CASSKRTGAGELFF. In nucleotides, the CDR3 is TGTGCCAGCAGCAAAAGGACAGGAGCCGGGGAGCTGTTTTTT.

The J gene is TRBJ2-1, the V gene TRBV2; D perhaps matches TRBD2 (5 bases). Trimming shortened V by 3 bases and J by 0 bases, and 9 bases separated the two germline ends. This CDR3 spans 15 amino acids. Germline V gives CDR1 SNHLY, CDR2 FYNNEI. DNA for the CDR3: TGTGCCAGCAGTGAGGACTGGAGCTCCTACAATGAGCAGTTCTTC. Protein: CASSEDWSSYNEQFF.

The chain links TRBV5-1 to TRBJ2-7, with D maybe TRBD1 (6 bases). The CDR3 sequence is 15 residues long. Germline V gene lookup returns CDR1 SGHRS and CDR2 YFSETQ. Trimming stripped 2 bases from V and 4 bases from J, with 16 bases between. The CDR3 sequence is CASSFGPGTQYEQYF. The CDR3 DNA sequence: TGCGCCAGCAGCTTTGGTCCCGGGACACAGTACGAGCAGTACTTC.

DNA for the CDR3: TGTGCCAGCAGTCCTACGACAGGGCCCGAGCAGTACTTC. It yields the protein CASSPTTGPEQYF. The rearrangement links TRBV7-9 to TRBJ2-7; 7 bases are a match to TRBD1. CDR1 and CDR2 from the germline V gene are SEHNR and FQNEAQ (reference sequence). The CDR3 covers 13 residues. The V and J ends lost 6 bases and 6 bases, in that order; junction bases with no gene match: 8.

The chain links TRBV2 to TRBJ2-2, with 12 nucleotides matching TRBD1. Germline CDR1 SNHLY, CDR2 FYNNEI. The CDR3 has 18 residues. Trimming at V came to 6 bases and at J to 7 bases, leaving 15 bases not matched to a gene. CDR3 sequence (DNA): TGTGCCAGCAGGGGAGGATCCGGGACAGGGGGCTTAGACGGGGAGCTGTTTTTT. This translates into CASRGGSGTGGLDGELFF.

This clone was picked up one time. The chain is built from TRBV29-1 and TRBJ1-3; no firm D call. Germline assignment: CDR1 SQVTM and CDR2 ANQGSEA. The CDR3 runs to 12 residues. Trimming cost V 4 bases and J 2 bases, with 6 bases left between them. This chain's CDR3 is CSVGGAGNTIYF. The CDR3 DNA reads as TGCAGCGTTGGGGGAGCTGGAAACACCATATATTTT.

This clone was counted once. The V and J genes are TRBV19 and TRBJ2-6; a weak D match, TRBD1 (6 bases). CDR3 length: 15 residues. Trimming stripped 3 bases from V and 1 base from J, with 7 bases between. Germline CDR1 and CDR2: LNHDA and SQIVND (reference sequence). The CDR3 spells CASSITGSGANVLTF. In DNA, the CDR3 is TGTGCCAGTAGTATCACAGGGTCTGGGGCCAACGTCCTGACTTTC.

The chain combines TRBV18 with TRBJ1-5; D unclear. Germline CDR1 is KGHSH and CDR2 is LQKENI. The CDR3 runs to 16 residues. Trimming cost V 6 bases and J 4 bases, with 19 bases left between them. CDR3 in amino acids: CASSRPSDGRNQPQHF. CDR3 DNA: TGTGCCAGCTCCCGACCCTCGGACGGGAGAAATCAGCCCCAGCATTTT. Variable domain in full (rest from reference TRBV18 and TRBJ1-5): NAGVMQNPRHLVRRRGQEARLRCSPMKGHSHVYWYRQLPEEGLKFMVYLQKENIIDESGMPKERFSAEFPKEGPSILRIQQVVRGDSAAYFCASSRPSDGRNQPQHFGDGTRLSIL.

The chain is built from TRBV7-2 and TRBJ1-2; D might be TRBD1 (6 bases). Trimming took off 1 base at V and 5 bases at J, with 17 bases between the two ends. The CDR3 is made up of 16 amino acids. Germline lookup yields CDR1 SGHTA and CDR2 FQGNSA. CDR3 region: CASSLGPQGRGYGYTF. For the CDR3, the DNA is TGTGCCAGCAGCTTAGGGCCCCAGGGGCGGGGGTATGGCTACACCTTC.

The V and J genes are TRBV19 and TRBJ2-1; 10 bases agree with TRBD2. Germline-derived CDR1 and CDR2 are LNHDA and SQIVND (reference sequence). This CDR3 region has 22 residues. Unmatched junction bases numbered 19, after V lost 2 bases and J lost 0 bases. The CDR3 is CASSIPHRAGLAPLSSYNEQFF. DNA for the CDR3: TGTGCCAGTAGTATACCCCACAGAGCGGGACTAGCGCCTCTAAGCTCCTACAATGAGCAGTTCTTC.

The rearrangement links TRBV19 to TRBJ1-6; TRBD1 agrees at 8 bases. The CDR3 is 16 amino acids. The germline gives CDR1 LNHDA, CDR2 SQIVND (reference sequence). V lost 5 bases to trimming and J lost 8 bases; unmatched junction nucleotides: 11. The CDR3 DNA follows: TGTGCCAGTAGTTCATCACGGACAGGGAGACATTCACCCCTCCACTTT. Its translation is CASSSSRTGRHSPLHF.

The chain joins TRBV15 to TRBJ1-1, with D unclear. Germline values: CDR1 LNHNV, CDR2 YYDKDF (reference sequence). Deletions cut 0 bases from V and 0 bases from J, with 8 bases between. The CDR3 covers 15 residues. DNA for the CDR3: TGTGCCACCAGCAGAGAGCGGGCGGTGAACACTGAAGCTTTCTTT. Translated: CATSRERAVNTEAFF. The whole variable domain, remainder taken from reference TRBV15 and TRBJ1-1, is DAMVIQNPRYQVTQFGKPVTLSCSQTLNHNVMYWYQQKSSQAPKLLFHYYDKDFNNEADTPDNFQSRRPNTSFCFLDIRSPGLGDTAMYLCATSRERAVNTEAFFGQGTRLTVV.